The 8 T cell receptor beta chains in this list originate from one sample, sequenced in a study of shared clonotypes between healthy human individuals. Clones were sequenced by immunoSEQ multiplex PCR, and TCRdb holds only the in-frame ones, with some missing. The sample holds about 2.4 million clones, about 92% seen once. The sequencing input was naive CD4+ T cells sorted from blood. Subset of the sample: CD45RA+ positively selected. Receptors originate from a young man in good health.

Only a few counts were recorded for this clone. The genes are TRBV4-3 and TRBJ1-1; 7 bases are a match to TRBD1. Germline trimming cut 0 bases from V and 2 bases from J; bases unmatched to any gene: 9. The CDR3 consists of 17 residues. The germline V gene has CDR1 LGHNA and CDR2 YSLEER. The CDR3 here is CASSQDFGTAINTEAFF. CDR3 bases: TGCGCCAGCAGCCAAGATTTTGGGACAGCCATAAACACTGAAGCTTTCTTT.

J is TRBJ1-1 and V is TRBV7-3; tentatively, D is TRBD1 (6 bases). This CDR3 is 14 amino acids long. CDR1 SGHTA and CDR2 FQGTGA come from the germline V gene. Deletions cut 5 bases from V and 0 bases from J, with 10 bases between. The CDR3 region is CASSQGQVNTEAFF. As DNA, the CDR3 is TGTGCCAGCAGCCAGGGGCAAGTGAACACTGAAGCTTTCTTT. Complete variable domain (other parts from reference TRBV7-3 and TRBJ1-1): GAGVSQTPSNKVTEKGKYVELRCDPISGHTALYWYRQSLGQGPEFLIYFQGTGAADDSGLPNDRFFAVRPEGSVSTLKIQRTERGDSAVYLCASSQGQVNTEAFFGQGTRLTVV.

The V gene is TRBV9, the J gene TRBJ2-1; no reliable D call. The CDR3 has 15 residues. V was shortened by 0 bases and J by 2 bases, with 9 bases between the two germline ends. Per germline, CDR1 SGDLS and CDR2 YYNGEE. CDR3 residues: CASSVDLSPYNEQFF. CDR3 coding DNA: TGTGCCAGCAGCGTAGATTTATCCCCCTACAATGAGCAGTTCTTC.

The J gene is TRBJ2-3, the V gene TRBV4-1, with 10 bases fitting TRBD1. The J segment lost 0 bases and the V segment lost 5 bases, leaving 8 bases of the junction unmatched. The CDR3 loop spans 17 amino acids. Germline V CDR1 and CDR2: MGHRA, YSYEKL. As DNA, the CDR3 is TGCGCCAGCAGCAGAACGACAGGGGGCATGAGCACAGATACGCAGTATTTT. Translated, it gives CASSRTTGGMSTDTQYF.

The chain uses TRBV10-3 and TRBJ1-6; the D is unclear. The ends were cut back, 0 bases at V and 5 bases at J, with 8 bases in the middle. CDR1 is ENHRY, CDR2 SYGVKD, per germline. This CDR3 region has 15 residues. The CDR3 sequence: CAISESGSHNSPLHF. The CDR3 bases are TGTGCCATCAGTGAGTCGGGCAGTCATAATTCACCCCTCCACTTT.

The sample holds one count of this clone. The chain couples TRBV6-5 to TRBJ1-5, with 9 positions matching TRBD1. Per the germline V gene, CDR1 is MNHEY and CDR2 is SVGAGI. The J segment lost 6 bases and the V segment lost 6 bases, leaving 3 bases of the junction unmatched. The CDR3 sequence is 13 residues long. The CDR3 coding sequence is TGTGCCAGCAGGACAGGGGGAAGTCAGCCCCAGCATTTT. Its protein is CASRTGGSQPQHF.

The rearrangement uses TRBV29-1 and TRBJ1-1; 7 bases are shared with TRBD1. CDR3 length equals 14 residues. In germline, CDR1 is SQVTM, CDR2 ANQGSEA. V lost 6 bases and J lost 0; bases outside the gene matches: 7. CDR3 residues: CSVERTGMNTEAFF. The CDR3 DNA reads TGCAGCGTCGAAAGGACAGGAATGAACACTGAAGCTTTCTTT.

The chain carries TRBV2 and TRBJ2-2; D gene ambiguous. There are 13 residues in the CDR3. Germline V lookup: CDR1 SNHLY, CDR2 FYNNEI. With 4 bases removed from V and 1 base from J, the gap between germline ends came to 4 bases. CDR3 region: CASSALNTGELFF. The CDR3 nucleotides read TGTGCCAGCAGTGCCCTGAACACCGGGGAGCTGTTTTTT.